What follows are 32 T cell receptor beta chains derived from one specimen sequenced in a study of T-cell reconstitution after alpha-beta-depleted transplantation in children. A library of TCRbeta sequences, prepared with unique molecular identifiers, was generated. TCRdb passed the PCR reads through MiXCR, listing each CDR3 protein once. Seen here are approximately 520,000 distinct CDR3 sequences, roughly 11% observed once, and the top ten hold less than 15%. The sample here was PBMCs, mostly from graft donor cells, taken 180 days after TCRalphabeta/CD19-depleted stem cell transplant. These receptors all stem from a female patient aged 2-9 years who had a stem cell transplant for aplastic anemia, so the T cells may come from the graft donor.

This clonotype showed up just a few times. This chain uses TRBV12-3 or TRBV12-4 with TRBJ2-1; 8 positions match TRBD2. The CDR3 has 18 residues. V was pared by 6 bases and J by 5 bases, with 18 bases of the junction left unmatched. The CDR3: CASRDRGLADSPHNEQFF. CDR3 in DNA: TGTGCCAGCAGGGACCGCGGACTAGCCGACTCTCCGCACAATGAGCAGTTCTTC.

The genes are TRBV27 and TRBJ1-5, with 12 nucleotides matching TRBD1. The V gene's germline CDR1 is MNHEY and CDR2 SMNVEV (reference sequence). V was clipped by 4 bases and J by 7 bases; unmatched bases: 5. This CDR3 has 15 amino acids. The CDR3 is CASSWGQGANQPQHF. The CDR3 DNA follows: TGTGCCAGCAGTTGGGGACAGGGGGCCAACCAGCCCCAGCATTTT.

This clonotype was counted only a few times. The chain carries TRBV5-1 and TRBJ2-1, with 7 bases identical to TRBD2. CDR1 and CDR2 from the germline V gene are SGHRS and YFSETQ. With V trimmed by 4 bases and J by 2 bases, 6 bases remained unmatched. This CDR3 contains 15 residues. CDR3 loop: CASSPEGGPYNEQFF. Written as DNA, the CDR3 is TGCGCCAGCAGCCCCGAGGGAGGGCCCTACAATGAGCAGTTCTTC.

The chain links TRBV20-1 to TRBJ2-1, with D unresolved. Germline V gives CDR1 DFQATT, CDR2 SNEGSKA (reference sequence). The CDR3 consists of 15 residues. V dropped 5 bases and J dropped 4 bases, with 18 bases sitting between them. This chain's CDR3 is CSAPSGRTSYNEQFF. CDR3 nucleotides: TGCAGTGCTCCCTCCGGCAGAACCTCTTACAATGAGCAGTTCTTC.

The V call is TRBV7-8, the J call TRBJ2-1; D is possibly TRBD2 (5 bases). Trimming stripped 0 bases from V and 1 base from J, with 13 bases between. Germline CDR1 reads SGHVS; CDR2 reads FQNEAQ. This CDR3 has 17 residues. DNA for the CDR3: TGTGCCAGCAGCTTAGCCCCGGGAAGGATTTCCTACAATGAGCAGTTCTTC. Its protein is CASSLAPGRISYNEQFF.

This clonotype was recorded a few times. The V and J genes are TRBV28 and TRBJ2-3; the D gene is possibly TRBD2 (5 bases). This CDR3 is built from 17 residues. The germline CDR1 and CDR2 sequences are MDHEN and SYDVKM. Trimming removed 4 bases from V and 5 bases from J, with 22 bases in between. This CDR3 reads CASSSPLMAYRGDTQYF. CDR3 DNA: TGTGCCAGCAGTTCCCCCCTTATGGCCTACCGGGGAGATACGCAGTATTTT. Using reference TRBV28 and TRBJ2-3 for the parts outside the CDR3, the full variable domain is DVKVTQSSRYLVKRTGEKVFLECVQDMDHENMFWYRQDPGLGLRLIYFSYDVKMKEKGDIPEGYSVSREKKERFSLILESASTNQTSMYLCASSSPLMAYRGDTQYFGPGTRLTVL.

This clonotype turned up a few times. The rearrangement uses TRBV9 and TRBJ2-7; D is unclear. This CDR3 comprises 14 residues. Trimming cost V 0 bases and J 6 bases, with 13 bases left between them. Germline values: CDR1 SGDLS, CDR2 YYNGEE. Here the CDR3 reads CASSVAPQPSEQYF. The DNA for the CDR3 is TGTGCCAGCAGCGTAGCCCCTCAACCCTCCGAGCAGTACTTC.

The table lists this clonotype with a few counts. This sequence joins TRBV4-3 and TRBJ2-1, with D unresolved. CDR1 LGHNA and CDR2 YSLEER come from the germline V gene. V lost 0 bases, J lost 12 bases, and 15 bases lay in between. The CDR3 is 14 amino acids. The CDR3 region is CASSQDQRAPRQFF. CDR3 nucleotides: TGCGCCAGCAGCCAAGACCAACGGGCCCCCAGGCAGTTCTTC.

This clonotype occurred a few times. This chain links TRBV5-1 with TRBJ1-2; 10 bases are a match to TRBD1. The CDR3 totals 17 residues. The V segment lost 5 bases and the J segment 4 bases; nucleotides outside the gene matches: 14. Germline CDR1 and CDR2: SGHRS and YFSETQ. CDR3 loop: CASRFPLRTGGFYGYTF. In DNA, the CDR3 is TGCGCCAGCAGGTTCCCTCTACGGACAGGGGGATTCTATGGCTACACCTTC. The full variable domain, rest sourced from reference TRBV5-1 and TRBJ1-2, is KAGVTQTPRYLIKTRGQQVTLSCSPISGHRSVSWYQQTPGQGLQFLFEYFSETQRNKGNFPGRFSGRQFSNSRSEMNVSTLELGDSALYLCASRFPLRTGGFYGYTFGSGTRLTVV.

This clonotype appeared a few times. The chain is built from TRBV7-8 and TRBJ2-1; maybe TRBD2 (6 bases). The CDR3 is made up of 14 amino acids. V gave up 2 bases and J gave up 7 bases, with 12 bases separating them. Looked up from germline, CDR1 is SGHVS and CDR2 is FQNEAQ. The DNA of the CDR3 is TGTGCCAGCAGCTTAATGGACTACCCTAATGAGCAGTTCTTC. Translated, it gives CASSLMDYPNEQFF.

The rearrangement uses TRBV15 and TRBJ2-5; TRBD1 might be the D (5 bases). Germline V gene data show CDR1 as LNHNV and CDR2 as YYDKDF (reference sequence). This CDR3 comprises 15 residues. V lost 7 bases and J 5 bases, leaving 20 bases between the germline ends. The CDR3 region is CATTQDGRGRETQYF. CDR3 in DNA: TGTGCCACCACCCAAGATGGAAGGGGCCGGGAGACCCAGTACTTC.

The V gene is TRBV6-6, the J gene TRBJ2-3, with unresolved D. In germline, CDR1 is MNHNY, CDR2 SVGAGI (reference sequence). The CDR3 length is 13 residues. V dropped 8 bases and J dropped 4 bases, with 13 bases sitting between them. The CDR3 is CASSGIAADTQYF. CDR3 bases: TGTGCCAGCTCCGGAATAGCTGCAGATACGCAGTATTTT.

J is TRBJ2-2 and V is TRBV7-2, with D possibly TRBD2 on 5 matching bases. Germline lookup yields CDR1 SGHTA and CDR2 FQGNSA. CDR3 size: 17 residues. Trimming pared 0 bases from V and 2 bases from J, leaving 13 bases between. DNA of the CDR3: TGTGCCAGCAGCTTAGCCGGTCTAGCTCTCAACACCGGGGAGCTGTTTTTT. Amino acid sequence: CASSLAGLALNTGELFF.

V and J are TRBV7-9 and TRBJ2-5, with TRBD2 as a possible D gene (5 bases). The CDR3 covers 17 residues. Germline V gene sequence: CDR1 SEHNR, CDR2 FQNEAQ (reference sequence). V dropped 3 bases and J dropped 1 base, with 18 bases sitting between them. The CDR3 region is CASSFGRTLAIQETQYF. The DNA for the CDR3 is TGTGCCAGCAGCTTTGGCCGGACCCTAGCTATCCAAGAGACCCAGTACTTC. The complete variable domain, with remaining parts taken from reference TRBV7-9 and TRBJ2-5, reads DTGVSQNPRHKITKRGQNVTFRCDPISEHNRLYWYRQTLGQGPEFLTYFQNEAQLEKSRLLSDRFSAERPKGSFSTLEIQRTEQGDSAMYLCASSFGRTLAIQETQYFGPGTRLLVL.

This clonotype was detected a few times. This rearrangement joins TRBV12-3 or TRBV12-4 to TRBJ2-5; 7 nucleotides align to TRBD2. The length of the CDR3 is 15 residues. Trimming at V came to 5 bases and at J to 5 bases, leaving 11 bases not matched to a gene. The CDR3 sequence: CASSPPEGTTETQYF. CDR3 nucleotide sequence: TGTGCCAGCAGTCCTCCGGAGGGGACTACGGAGACCCAGTACTTC.

This clonotype was counted between two and nine times. The chain has TRBV29-1 and TRBJ2-3, with D unresolved. In germline, CDR1 is SQVTM, CDR2 ANQGSEA. CDR3 length equals 12 residues. Between the trimmed V and J ends, which lost 4 bases and 4 bases, there was a span of 9 bases. The CDR3 DNA sequence: TGCAGCGTTGGATTTGGAGCAGATACGCAGTATTTT. As protein: CSVGFGADTQYF.

There are a few counts of this clonotype. This chain links TRBV27 with TRBJ1-1; D is possibly TRBD1 (6 bases). CDR1 is MNHEY and CDR2 is SMNVEV in the germline V gene (reference sequence). This CDR3 spans 14 amino acids. V gave up 6 bases and J gave up 4 bases, with 15 bases separating them. Here the CDR3 reads CASRTYRVATEAFF. CDR3 nucleotides: TGTGCCAGCAGGACCTACAGGGTTGCCACTGAAGCTTTCTTT.

This clonotype was detected many times. The chain employs TRBV9 and TRBJ2-2; TRBD2 might be the D (6 bases). The V end lost 0 bases, the J end lost 0 bases, and 9 bases lay between the germline ends. This CDR3 spans 16 amino acids. Germline V gives CDR1 SGDLS, CDR2 YYNGEE. CDR3 sequence: CASSVEASANTGELFF. The CDR3 bases are TGTGCCAGCAGCGTAGAAGCTAGCGCGAACACCGGGGAGCTGTTTTTT.

The V gene is TRBV20-1, the J gene TRBJ2-5; 11 nucleotides agree with TRBD2. The CDR3 loop spans 14 amino acids. J was trimmed by 5 bases and V by 4 bases; bases with no gene match: 6. Per the germline V gene, CDR1 is DFQATT and CDR2 is SNEGSKA (reference sequence). The CDR3 sequence: CSAMSSGRTETQYF. The CDR3 DNA reads as TGCAGTGCTATGTCTAGCGGGAGGACGGAGACCCAGTACTTC.

Only a few counts were recorded for this clonotype. The rearrangement uses TRBV28 and TRBJ2-7; tentatively, D is TRBD1 or TRBD2 (6 bases each). The CDR3 consists of 20 residues. Germline CDR1 reads MDHEN; CDR2 reads SYDVKM. Between the trimmed V and J ends, which lost 4 bases and 5 bases, there was a span of 33 bases. The DNA for the CDR3 is TGTGCCAGCAGTTCCCCCTGGAGGTTCTCCTTAGGAGGGGGTCTAAACGAGCAGTACTTC. It translates to CASSSPWRFSLGGGLNEQYF.

This clonotype was counted a few times. This chain uses TRBV7-2 with TRBJ1-4; D gene uncertain. The CDR3 spans 14 residues. CDR1 and CDR2 from the germline V gene are SGHTA and FQGNSA. Between the trimmed V and J ends, which lost 8 bases and 5 bases, there was a span of 15 bases. The CDR3 loop is CASSPQDWNEKLFF. In nucleotides, the CDR3 is TGTGCCAGCTCTCCCCAGGACTGGAATGAAAAACTGTTTTTT. Supplemented by reference TRBV7-2 and TRBJ1-4, the full variable domain reads GAGVSQSPSNKVTEKGKDVELRCDPISGHTALYWYRQSLGQGLEFLIYFQGNSAPDKSGLPSDRFSAERTGGSVSTLTIQRTQQEDSAVYLCASSPQDWNEKLFFGSGTQLSVL.

The rearrangement joins TRBV5-1 to TRBJ2-3; 8 bases match TRBD2. Germline V lookup: CDR1 SGHRS, CDR2 YFSETQ. V lost 0 bases to trimming and J lost 5 bases; unmatched junction nucleotides: 11. The CDR3 has 17 amino acids. CDR3 sequence (DNA): TGCGCCAGCAGCTTGGATATGAGTAGCGGGGAAATAGATACGCAGTATTTT. This codes for CASSLDMSSGEIDTQYF.

This clonotype showed up many times. This chain joins TRBV20-1 and TRBJ2-7; 8 bases are a match to TRBD2. Germline V gene sequence: CDR1 DFQATT, CDR2 SNEGSKA (reference sequence). There are 15 residues in the CDR3. With 3 bases clipped from V and 0 bases from J, the junction kept 7 bases outside the gene matches. CDR3 protein: CSARRLAPSSYEQYV. The CDR3 region has the DNA TGCAGTGCTAGGAGACTAGCGCCGAGCTCCTACGAGCAGTACGTC.

The chain combines TRBV7-2 with TRBJ2-1; perhaps TRBD2 as D (5 bases). This CDR3 is 15 amino acids long. CDR1 and CDR2 from the germline V gene are SGHTA and FQGNSA. V lost 5 bases and J lost 0, with 11 bases in between. The CDR3 region is CASSPDSSSYNEQFF. CDR3 bases: TGTGCCAGCAGCCCGGACTCGAGCTCCTACAATGAGCAGTTCTTC.

The chain uses TRBV28 and TRBJ1-5; 9 bases are shared with TRBD1. The CDR3 totals 15 residues. From germline, CDR1 is MDHEN and CDR2 SYDVKM. Unmatched junction bases numbered 7, after V lost 6 bases and J lost 4 bases. CDR3 DNA: TGTGCCAGCAGACTGAACGACAGGGGGAATCAGCCCCAGCATTTT. It encodes CASRLNDRGNQPQHF.

The table lists this clonotype with a few counts. The chain carries TRBV7-2 and TRBJ2-2; D ambiguous. Germline V gene lookup returns CDR1 SGHTA and CDR2 FQGNSA. V shed 5 bases and J shed 3 bases, with 13 bases lying between them. The CDR3 contains 15 residues. The CDR3 loop reads CASSATFSHTGELFF. The CDR3 nucleotides are TGTGCCAGCAGCGCCACTTTCTCTCACACCGGGGAGCTGTTTTTT.

This chain uses TRBV20-1 with TRBJ2-7; D is unresolved. Per the germline V gene, CDR1 is DFQATT and CDR2 is SNEGSKA (reference sequence). The CDR3 consists of 12 residues. V was clipped by 3 bases and J by 0 bases, with 6 bases between them. CDR3 protein: CSARRRSYEQYF. CDR3 bases: TGCAGTGCTAGGAGGCGCTCCTACGAGCAGTACTTC.

A few counts support this clonotype. The chain recombines TRBV7-9 with TRBJ1-1; possibly TRBD1 for D (6 bases). This CDR3 contains 13 residues. Trimming shortened V by 4 bases and J by 5 bases, and 11 bases separated the two germline ends. Germline V gives CDR1 SEHNR, CDR2 FQNEAQ (reference sequence). The CDR3 here is CASSSLQGTEAFF. The CDR3 coding sequence is TGTGCCAGCAGCTCACTACAGGGAACTGAAGCTTTCTTT.

This clonotype has a handful of counts. V is TRBV28 and J is TRBJ2-2, with 9 bases that match TRBD1. Germline CDR1 MDHEN, CDR2 SYDVKM. After removal of 5 bases from V and 5 bases from J, the junction contained 9 bases not matched to a gene. The CDR3 totals 16 residues. CDR3 loop: CASSPTDRGWTGELFF. The DNA of the CDR3 is TGTGCCAGCAGTCCGACGGACAGGGGATGGACCGGGGAGCTGTTTTTT.

The chain recombines TRBV27 with TRBJ2-7, with TRBD1 as a possible D gene (6 bases). Germline lookup yields CDR1 MNHEY and CDR2 SMNVEV (reference sequence). The CDR3 spans 14 residues. The ends were cut back, 7 bases at V and 7 bases at J, with 20 bases in the middle. For the CDR3, the DNA is TGTGCCAGCAAAAGCCCAGGGGCGACTGGAGAGCAGTACTTC. It is translated as CASKSPGATGEQYF.

In its sample, this clonotype was seen a few times. V is TRBV28 and J is TRBJ1-2; 8 nucleotides align to TRBD1. There are 14 residues in the CDR3. Trimming removed 2 bases from V and 4 bases from J; junction bases left unmatched: 3. Looked up from germline, CDR1 is MDHEN and CDR2 is SYDVKM. The CDR3 loop is CASSLGDRGYGYTF. The DNA of the CDR3 is TGTGCCAGCAGTTTAGGAGACAGGGGCTATGGCTACACCTTC.

This clonotype was recorded a few times. The gene calls are TRBV20-1 and TRBJ2-3, with 9 nucleotides matching TRBD2. This CDR3 contains 14 residues. After removal of 0 bases from V and 6 bases from J, the junction contained 4 bases not matched to a gene. Germline CDR1 is DFQATT and CDR2 is SNEGSKA (reference sequence). The CDR3 is CSARERAGGDTQYF. As DNA, the CDR3 is TGCAGTGCTAGAGAGCGAGCGGGAGGCGATACGCAGTATTTT.